The next 2 T cell receptor beta chains were all read from a single sample in a study of blood T cell repertoires in COVID-19. Measured with immunoSEQ multiplex PCR; TCRdb has only the in-frame clones, and not every one. The repertoire holds roughly 150,000 clones, 80% to 90% seen once, with around 9.8% in the top ten. The sample consisted of peripheral blood. Source of these receptors: a woman in her forties or fifties with acute or convalescent COVID-19.

V gene TRBV4-2 combines with J gene TRBJ2-1, with 10 bases matching TRBD2. V dropped 1 base and J dropped 9; count of bases not matched to a gene: 6. The CDR3 covers 15 residues. CDR1 is LGHNA, CDR2 YNFKEQ, per germline. This CDR3 is CASSQAGTSDGEQFF. The CDR3 nucleotides read TGTGCCAGCAGCCAAGCCGGGACTAGCGACGGTGAGCAGTTCTTC.

The V and J genes are TRBV29-1 and TRBJ1-1; D unclear. Per the germline V gene, CDR1 is SQVTM and CDR2 is ANQGSEA. This CDR3 has 12 residues. V shed 6 bases and J shed 5 bases, with 13 bases lying between them. CDR3 protein: CSVTGIYTEAFF. The CDR3 DNA reads TGCAGCGTGACCGGGATCTATACTGAAGCTTTCTTT.